Listed here is a single T cell receptor (beta chain). The germline V gene encodes CDR1 SGHRS and CDR2 YFSETQ. The V gene lost 7 bases and the J gene lost 1 base, with 10 bases spanning the gap. The CDR3 runs 13 residues. The data were obtained in a study of blood T cell repertoires in COVID-19. Study-level background: Sites across the United States, Italy and Spain contributed samples from acute and convalescent COVID-19. T cells, B-cell-depleted T cells, or PBMCs provided the cDNA or gDNA that served as material.

As processed by the authors: Nucleated cell counts were estimated from reference gene primer amplification. Profiling relied on immunoSEQ multiplex PCR, and the TCRdb table lists in-frame clones only, not all of them. V and J calls and clone size follow that table, whereas D and trimming were derived from the DNA. The data hold 270,000 or so clones, with 84% observed a single time. Material for sequencing was peripheral blood. This TCR was sampled from a human donor in a cohort sampled during active COVID-19. The genes are TRBV5-1 and TRBJ2-3, with TRBD2 as a possible D gene (7 bases). The CDR3 loop reads CASGGAGTDTQYF. The CDR3 DNA reads TGCGCCAGCGGGGGGGCCGGCACAGATACGCAGTATTTT.